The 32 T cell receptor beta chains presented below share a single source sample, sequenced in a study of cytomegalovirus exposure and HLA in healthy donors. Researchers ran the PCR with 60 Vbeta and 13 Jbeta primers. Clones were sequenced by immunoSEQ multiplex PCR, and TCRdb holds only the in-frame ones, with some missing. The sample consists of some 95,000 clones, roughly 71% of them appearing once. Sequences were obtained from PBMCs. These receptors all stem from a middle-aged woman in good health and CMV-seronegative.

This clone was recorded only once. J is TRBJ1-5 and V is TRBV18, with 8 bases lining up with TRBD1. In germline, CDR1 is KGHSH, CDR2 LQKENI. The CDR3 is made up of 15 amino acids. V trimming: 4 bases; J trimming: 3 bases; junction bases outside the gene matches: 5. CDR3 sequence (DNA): TGTGCCAGCTCACTCGGGACAGGCAACAATCAGCCCCAGCATTTT. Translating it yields CASSLGTGNNQPQHF.

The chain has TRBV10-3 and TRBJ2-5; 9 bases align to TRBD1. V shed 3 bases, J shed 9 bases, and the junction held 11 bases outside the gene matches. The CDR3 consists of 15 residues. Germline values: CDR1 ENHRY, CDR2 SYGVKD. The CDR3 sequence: CAISETTGGAVSQYF. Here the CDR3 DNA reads TGTGCCATCAGTGAAACTACAGGGGGCGCGGTGTCCCAGTACTTC.

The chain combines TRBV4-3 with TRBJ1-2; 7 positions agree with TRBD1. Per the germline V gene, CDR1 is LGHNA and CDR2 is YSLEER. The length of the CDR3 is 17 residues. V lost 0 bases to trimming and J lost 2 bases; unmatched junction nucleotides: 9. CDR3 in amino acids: CASSQDRGGGQNYGYTF. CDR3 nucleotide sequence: TGCGCCAGCAGCCAAGACCGAGGAGGGGGCCAGAACTATGGCTACACCTTC.

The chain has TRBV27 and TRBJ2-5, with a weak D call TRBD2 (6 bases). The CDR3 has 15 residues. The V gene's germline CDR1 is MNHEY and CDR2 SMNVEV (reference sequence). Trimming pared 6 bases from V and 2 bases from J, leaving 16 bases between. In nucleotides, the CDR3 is TGTGCCAGCAGAACGTACCCCGGGACTCAAGAGACCCAGTACTTC. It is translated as CASRTYPGTQETQYF.

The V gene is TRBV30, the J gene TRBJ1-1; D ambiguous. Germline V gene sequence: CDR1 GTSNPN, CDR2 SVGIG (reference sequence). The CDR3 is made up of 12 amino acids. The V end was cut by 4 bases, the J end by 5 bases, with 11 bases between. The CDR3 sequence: CAWTRRRTEAFF. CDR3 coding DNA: TGTGCCTGGACCCGCCGGAGGACTGAAGCTTTCTTT.

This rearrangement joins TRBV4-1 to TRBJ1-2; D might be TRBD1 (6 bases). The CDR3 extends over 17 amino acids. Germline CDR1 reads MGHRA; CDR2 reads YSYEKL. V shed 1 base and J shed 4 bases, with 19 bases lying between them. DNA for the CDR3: TGCGCCAGCAGCCAAGCGCAGGGGATAGTTAAAGGCTATGGCTACACCTTC. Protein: CASSQAQGIVKGYGYTF.

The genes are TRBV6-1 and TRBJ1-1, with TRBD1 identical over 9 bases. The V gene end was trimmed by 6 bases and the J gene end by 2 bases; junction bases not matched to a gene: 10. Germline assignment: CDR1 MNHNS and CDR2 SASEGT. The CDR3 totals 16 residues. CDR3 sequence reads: CASREQGARLNTEAFF. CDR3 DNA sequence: TGTGCCAGCAGGGAACAGGGGGCGCGTCTAAACACTGAAGCTTTCTTT.

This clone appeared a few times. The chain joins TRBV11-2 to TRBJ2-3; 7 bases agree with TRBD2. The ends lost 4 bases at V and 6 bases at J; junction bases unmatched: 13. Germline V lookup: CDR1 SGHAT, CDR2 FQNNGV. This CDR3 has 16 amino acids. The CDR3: CASSSGIQRGGDTQYF. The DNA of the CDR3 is TGTGCCAGCAGCTCAGGGATCCAGCGGGGCGGCGATACGCAGTATTTT.

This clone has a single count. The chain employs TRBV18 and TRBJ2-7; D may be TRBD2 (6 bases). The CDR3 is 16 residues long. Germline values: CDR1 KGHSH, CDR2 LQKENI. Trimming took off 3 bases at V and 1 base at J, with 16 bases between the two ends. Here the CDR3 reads CASSPTNQRASYEQYF. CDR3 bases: TGTGCCAGCTCACCTACAAACCAGCGGGCTTCCTACGAGCAGTACTTC.

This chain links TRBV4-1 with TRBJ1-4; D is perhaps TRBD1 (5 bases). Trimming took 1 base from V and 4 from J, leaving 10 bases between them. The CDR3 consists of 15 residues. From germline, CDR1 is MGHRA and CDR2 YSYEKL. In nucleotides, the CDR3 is TGCGCCAGCAGCCAAGCGTGGGGGGGTAATGAAAAACTGTTTTTT. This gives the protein CASSQAWGGNEKLFF.

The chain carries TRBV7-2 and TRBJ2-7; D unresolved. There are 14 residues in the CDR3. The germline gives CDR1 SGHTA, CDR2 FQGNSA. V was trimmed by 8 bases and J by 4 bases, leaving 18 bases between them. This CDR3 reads CASPSFLGVYEQYF. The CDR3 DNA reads TGTGCCAGCCCCTCATTCCTGGGCGTTTACGAGCAGTACTTC. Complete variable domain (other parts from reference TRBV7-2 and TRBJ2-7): GAGVSQSPSNKVTEKGKDVELRCDPISGHTALYWYRQSLGQGLEFLIYFQGNSAPDKSGLPSDRFSAERTGGSVSTLTIQRTQQEDSAVYLCASPSFLGVYEQYFGPGTRLTVT.

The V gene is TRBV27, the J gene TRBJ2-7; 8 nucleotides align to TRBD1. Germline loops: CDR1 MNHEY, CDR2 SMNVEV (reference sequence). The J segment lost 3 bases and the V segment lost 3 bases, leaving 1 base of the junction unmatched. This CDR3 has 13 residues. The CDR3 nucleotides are TGTGCCAGCAGTTTGGGACAGGTCTACGAGCAGTACTTC. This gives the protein CASSLGQVYEQYF.

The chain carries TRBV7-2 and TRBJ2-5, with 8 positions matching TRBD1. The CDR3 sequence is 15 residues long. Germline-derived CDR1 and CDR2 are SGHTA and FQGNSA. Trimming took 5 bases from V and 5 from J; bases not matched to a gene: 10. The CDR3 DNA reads TGTGCCAGCAGCCAGAGCAGGGGGCGAGAGGAGACCCAGTACTTC. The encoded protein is CASSQSRGREETQYF.

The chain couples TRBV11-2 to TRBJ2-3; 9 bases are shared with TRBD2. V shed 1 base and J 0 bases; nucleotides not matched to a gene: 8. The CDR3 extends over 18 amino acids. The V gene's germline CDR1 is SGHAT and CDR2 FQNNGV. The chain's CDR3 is CASSLVPSGVTSTDTQYF. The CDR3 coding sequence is TGTGCCAGCAGCTTAGTGCCTAGCGGGGTAACTAGCACAGATACGCAGTATTTT.

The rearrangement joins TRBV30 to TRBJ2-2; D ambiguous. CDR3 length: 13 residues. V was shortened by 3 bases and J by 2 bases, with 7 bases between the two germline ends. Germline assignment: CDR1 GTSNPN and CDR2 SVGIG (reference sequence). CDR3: CAWRTPNTGELFF. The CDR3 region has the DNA TGTGCCTGGAGGACTCCTAACACCGGGGAGCTGTTTTTT.

The CDR3 DNA reads TGTGCCAGCAGCTTGGTTACTAGCGGGGGGCTAAATACGCAGTATTTT. Translating gives CASSLVTSGGLNTQYF. The chain links TRBV5-6 to TRBJ2-3; 12 bases are a match to TRBD2. The CDR3 is 16 amino acids. Trimming at V came to 0 bases and at J to 7 bases, leaving 6 bases not matched to a gene. Per germline, CDR1 SGHDT and CDR2 YYEEEE.

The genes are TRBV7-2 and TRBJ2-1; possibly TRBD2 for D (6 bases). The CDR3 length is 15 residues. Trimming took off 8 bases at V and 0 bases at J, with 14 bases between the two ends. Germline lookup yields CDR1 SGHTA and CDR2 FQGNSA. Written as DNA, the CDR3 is TGTGCCAGCGGAGCGGGCCTCAGCTCCTACAATGAGCAGTTCTTC. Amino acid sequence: CASGAGLSSYNEQFF.

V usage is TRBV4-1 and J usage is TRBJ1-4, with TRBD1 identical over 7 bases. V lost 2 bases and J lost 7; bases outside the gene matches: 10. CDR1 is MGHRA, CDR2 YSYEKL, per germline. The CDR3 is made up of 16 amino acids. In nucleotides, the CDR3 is TGCGCCAGCAGCCAACCCCAACAGGGGTTGCGTGAAAAACTGTTTTTT. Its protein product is CASSQPQQGLREKLFF.

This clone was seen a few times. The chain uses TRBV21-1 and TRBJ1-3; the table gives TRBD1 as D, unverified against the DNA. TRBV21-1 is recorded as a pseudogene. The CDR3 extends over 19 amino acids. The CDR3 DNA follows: TGTGCCAGCAGCAAAAATAAGACCAGGGGGCCATTAGCTGGAAACACCATATATTTT. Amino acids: CASSKNKTRGPLAGNTIYF.

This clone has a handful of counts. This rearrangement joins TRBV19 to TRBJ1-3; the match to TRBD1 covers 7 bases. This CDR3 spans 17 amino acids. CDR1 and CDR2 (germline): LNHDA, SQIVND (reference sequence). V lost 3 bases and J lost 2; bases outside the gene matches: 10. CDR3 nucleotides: TGTGCCAGTAGTATGTTGAACAGGGGAGAAGCTGGAAACACCATATATTTT. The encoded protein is CASSMLNRGEAGNTIYF.

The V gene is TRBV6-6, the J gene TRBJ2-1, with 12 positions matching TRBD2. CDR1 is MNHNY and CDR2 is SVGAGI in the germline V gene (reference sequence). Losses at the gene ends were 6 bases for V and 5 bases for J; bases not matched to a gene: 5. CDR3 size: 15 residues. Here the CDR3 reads CASSRLAGANNEQFF. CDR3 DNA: TGTGCCAGCAGCAGACTAGCGGGGGCAAACAATGAGCAGTTCTTC.

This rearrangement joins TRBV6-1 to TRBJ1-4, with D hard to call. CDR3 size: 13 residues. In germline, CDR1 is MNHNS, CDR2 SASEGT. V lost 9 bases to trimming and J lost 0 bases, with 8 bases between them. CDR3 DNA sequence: TGTGCCAGACACGCAGCAACTAATGAAAAACTGTTTTTT. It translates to CARHAATNEKLFF.

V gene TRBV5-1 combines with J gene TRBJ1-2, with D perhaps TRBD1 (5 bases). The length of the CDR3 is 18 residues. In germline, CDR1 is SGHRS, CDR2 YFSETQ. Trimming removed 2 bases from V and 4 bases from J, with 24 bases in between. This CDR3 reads CASSFGSVQAVYSYGYTF. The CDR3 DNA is TGCGCCAGCAGCTTTGGCTCTGTACAGGCCGTATATAGCTATGGCTACACCTTC.

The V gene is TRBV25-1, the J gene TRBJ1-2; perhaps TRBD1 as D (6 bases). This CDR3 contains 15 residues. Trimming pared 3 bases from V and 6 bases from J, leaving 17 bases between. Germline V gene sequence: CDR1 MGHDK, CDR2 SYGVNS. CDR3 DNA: TGTGCCAGCAGTGATGTCGGGGGGCGTTCAGATGGCTACACCTTC. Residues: CASSDVGGRSDGYTF.

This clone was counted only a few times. CDR3 in amino acids: CASSTQTNEKLFF. The CDR3 DNA sequence: TGTGCCAGCAGTACACAAACTAATGAAAAACTGTTTTTT. The V call is TRBV6-5, the J call TRBJ1-4, with D unclear. Germline V CDR1 and CDR2: MNHEY, SVGAGI. V was cut by 5 bases and J by 1 base, with 5 bases left in between. The CDR3 is 13 residues long.

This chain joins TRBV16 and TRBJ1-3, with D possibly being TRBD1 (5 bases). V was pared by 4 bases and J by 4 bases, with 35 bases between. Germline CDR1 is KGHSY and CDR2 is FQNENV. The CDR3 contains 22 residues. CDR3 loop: CASSLNPGFYFVQGTAGNTIYF. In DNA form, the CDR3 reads TGTGCCAGCAGCCTCAATCCCGGGTTTTATTTCGTGCAGGGAACAGCCGGAAACACCATATATTTT.

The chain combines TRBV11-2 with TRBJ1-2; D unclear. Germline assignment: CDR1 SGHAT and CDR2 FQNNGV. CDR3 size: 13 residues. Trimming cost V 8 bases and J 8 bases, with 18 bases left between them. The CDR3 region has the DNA TGTGCCAGCTCCGTCACGCGGACTGTGGGCTACACCTTC. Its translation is CASSVTRTVGYTF.

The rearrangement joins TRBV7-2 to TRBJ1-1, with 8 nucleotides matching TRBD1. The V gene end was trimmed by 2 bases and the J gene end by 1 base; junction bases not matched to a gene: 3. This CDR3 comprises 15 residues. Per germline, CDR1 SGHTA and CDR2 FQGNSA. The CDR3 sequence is CASSLSQGANTEAFF. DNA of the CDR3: TGTGCCAGCAGCTTAAGCCAGGGGGCGAACACTGAAGCTTTCTTT.

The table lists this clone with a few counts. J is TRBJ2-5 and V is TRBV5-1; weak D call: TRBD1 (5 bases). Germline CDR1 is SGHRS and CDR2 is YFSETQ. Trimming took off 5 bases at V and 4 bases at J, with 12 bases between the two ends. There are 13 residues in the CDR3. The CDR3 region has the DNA TGCGCCAGCAGGGGGCCAGAAGGAGAGACCCAGTACTTC. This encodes CASRGPEGETQYF.

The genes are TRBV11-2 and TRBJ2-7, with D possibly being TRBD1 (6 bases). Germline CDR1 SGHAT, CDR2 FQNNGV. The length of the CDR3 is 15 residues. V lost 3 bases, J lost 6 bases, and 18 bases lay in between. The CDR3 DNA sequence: TGTGCCAGCAGCTTCCGGGACAATGCGATCCGCGAGCAGTACTTC. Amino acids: CASSFRDNAIREQYF.

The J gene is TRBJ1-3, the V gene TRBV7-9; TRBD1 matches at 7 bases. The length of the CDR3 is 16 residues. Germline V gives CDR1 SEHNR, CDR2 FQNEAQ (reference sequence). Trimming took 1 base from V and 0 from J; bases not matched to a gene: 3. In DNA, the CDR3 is TGTGCCAGCAGCTTAGAAGGGACAGTCTCTGGAAACACCATATATTTT. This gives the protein CASSLEGTVSGNTIYF.

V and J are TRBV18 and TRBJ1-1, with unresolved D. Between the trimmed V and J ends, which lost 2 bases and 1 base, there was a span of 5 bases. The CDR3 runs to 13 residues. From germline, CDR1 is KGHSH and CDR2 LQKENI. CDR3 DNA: TGTGCCAGCTCACCAACAGCGAACACTGAAGCTTTCTTT. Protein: CASSPTANTEAFF.